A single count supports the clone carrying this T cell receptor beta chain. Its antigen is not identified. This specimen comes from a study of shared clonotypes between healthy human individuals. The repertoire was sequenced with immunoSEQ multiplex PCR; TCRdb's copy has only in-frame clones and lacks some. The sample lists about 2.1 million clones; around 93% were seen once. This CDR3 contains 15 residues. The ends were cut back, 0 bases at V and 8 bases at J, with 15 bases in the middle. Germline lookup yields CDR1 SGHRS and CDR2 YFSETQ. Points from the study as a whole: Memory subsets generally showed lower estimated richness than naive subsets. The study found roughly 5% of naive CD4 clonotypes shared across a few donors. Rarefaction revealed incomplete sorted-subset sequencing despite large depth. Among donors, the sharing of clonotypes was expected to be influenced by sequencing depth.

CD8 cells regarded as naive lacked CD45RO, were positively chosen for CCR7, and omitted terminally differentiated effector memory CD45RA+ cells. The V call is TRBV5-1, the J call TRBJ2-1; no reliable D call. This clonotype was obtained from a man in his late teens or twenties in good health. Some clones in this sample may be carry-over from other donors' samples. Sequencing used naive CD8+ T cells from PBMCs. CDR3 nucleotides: TGCGCCAGCAGCTTGGCCGGTCCCGCGGTCCATGAGCAGTTCTTC. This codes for CASSLAGPAVHEQFF.